This TCR beta chain was retrieved from a study of T cells after yellow fever vaccination. Study-level points and caveats: The secondary response showed a weaker magnitude and a faster peak, day 5 versus 15. Reappearance after the booster was seen for most primary-vaccination clones, at roughly 96% CD4 and around 88% CD8.

CDR1 and CDR2 (germline): ENHRY, SYGVKD. This CDR3 is 15 amino acids long. V shed 6 bases and J 4 bases; nucleotides not matched to a gene: 8. Comments on this clonotype: Its antigen remains unknown.

UMIs were added to TCR cDNA along with a universal primer site when it was made by 5'RACE template switching. One entry per CDR3 protein results from TCRdb running MiXCR on the 5' RACE reads. Altogether around 320,000 distinct CDR3 sequences are present, roughly 9% being singletons, with the ten largest covering around 3.1%. The receptor comes from a man between 18 and 35 years old who received the YFV17D yellow fever vaccine. This chain connects TRBV10-3 to TRBJ2-5; 10 bases map to TRBD1. The sequencing used CD4+ T cells sorted from PBMCs, collected 5 days after the yellow fever booster vaccination. CDR3 sequence reads: CAISAGTGVVETQYF. The CDR3 DNA sequence: TGTGCCATCAGCGCCGGGACAGGGGTTGTAGAGACCCAGTACTTC.